The 2 T cell receptor beta chains given below trace back to one sample, sequenced in a study of blood T cells in healthy people across ages. The authors ran a second PCR of 7 to 11 cycles using a sample-barcoded 5' primer and a J-beta primer mix. TCRdb re-called the 5' RACE reads through MiXCR, storing one row per CDR3 protein. In the table there are around 670,000 distinct CDR3 sequences, around 31% of which are singletons. The sample comprised blood. These receptors were obtained from a woman older than 75 in good health.

Remarks on this clonotype: Just one base apart from a much larger clone, this may be a read error. This chain joins TRBV7-3 and TRBJ2-3; D possibly uses TRBD1 or TRBD2 (5 bases each). In germline, CDR1 is SGHTA, CDR2 FQGTGA. Trimming pared 8 bases from V and 3 bases from J, leaving 12 bases between. There are 13 residues in the CDR3. The CDR3 spells CASQEGRTDTQYF. CDR3 sequence (DNA): TGTGCCAGCCAAGAGGGGAGAACAGATACGCAGTATTTT.

The rearrangement links TRBV6-2 or TRBV6-3 to TRBJ2-2; D not resolved. Trimming left V 2 bases short and J 6 bases short, with 10 bases between. The CDR3 spans 14 residues. CDR1 is MNHEY, CDR2 SVGEGT, per germline. The CDR3 sequence: CASSYGNFPGELFF. The CDR3 DNA reads as TGTGCCAGCAGTTACGGTAACTTCCCCGGGGAGCTGTTTTTT.